This T cell receptor (beta chain) was documented in a study of cytomegalovirus exposure and HLA in healthy donors. It was with 60 Vbeta and 13 Jbeta primers that the PCR ran. TCRdb's copy holds only in-frame clones and misses some; the assay was immunoSEQ multiplex PCR. Of 190,000 or so clones in the sample, more than 80% were seen once. Concerning this clone itself: As yet, its antigen is unknown.

CDR3 size: 15 residues. V was clipped by 6 bases and J by 1 base, with 13 bases between them. CDR1 is LNHDA and CDR2 is SQIVND in the germline V gene (reference sequence). Whole-study results and caveats: Earlier analysis yielded a pattern in which most TCR beta V segments were productive about 90% or about 30% of the time.

The clonotype was recovered from a boy aged 5 to 17 in good health and CMV-seronegative. The chain is built from TRBV19 and TRBJ1-5, with D tentatively TRBD1 (6 bases). The sample taken for sequencing was PBMCs. The CDR3 loop reads CASRPLDRSNQPQHF. The CDR3 coding sequence is TGTGCCAGTAGGCCGTTAGACAGGAGCAATCAGCCCCAGCATTTT.